Below, 6 T cell receptor beta chains from the same sample are listed, as sequenced in a study of blood T cell dynamics during melanoma immunotherapy (dated by TCRdb to the early 2020s). The label giving this sample's time point can be read as: pre-treatment baseline. Library construction relied on the immunoSEQ multiplex PCR assay. TCRdb obtained this table from immuneACCESS and retained in-frame rearrangements with V and J assigned. These tables miss some clones; where compared with another copy, unresolved V genes account for less than half of the shortfall, and the remainder is unexplained. The sample contains around 10,000 clones, around 86% of them found a single time. Clones ranked in the top ten supply over 8.5% of the sample. The sample in question was blood, obtained from a patient treated with checkpoint blockade. These receptor sequences come from a human donor with melanoma.

J is TRBJ1-4 and V is TRBV7-9; no clear D gene. Germline V gene lookup returns CDR1 SEHNR and CDR2 FQNEAQ (reference sequence). The CDR3 length is 10 residues. V lost 8 bases, J lost 8 bases, and 6 bases lay in between. CDR3 protein: CASRGEKLFF. CDR3 coding DNA: TGTGCCAGCCGGGGAGAAAAACTGTTTTTT.

The CDR3 loop is CASRPTNRAPYEQYF. CDR3 bases: TGTGCCAGCAGGCCCACAAACAGGGCCCCCTACGAGCAGTACTTC. The V gene is TRBV7-8, the J gene TRBJ2-5, with TRBD1 as a possible D gene (6 bases). The DNA matches TRBJ2-7 better at its end, which makes the J call doubtful. CDR3 length equals 15 residues. Germline values: CDR1 SGHVS, CDR2 FQNEAQ.

The chain combines TRBV7-9 with TRBJ2-5; D gene unclear. V lost 2 bases, J lost 3 bases, and 13 bases lay in between. CDR1 and CDR2 from the germline V gene are SEHNR and FQNEAQ (reference sequence). This CDR3 has 15 residues. The CDR3 DNA follows: TGTGCCAGCAGCTTAAATTTGGCAGAGAAAGAGACCCAGTACTTC. Encoded protein: CASSLNLAEKETQYF.

The chain employs TRBV30 and TRBJ1-4; D gene unclear. CDR1 and CDR2 from the germline V gene are GTSNPN and SVGIG (reference sequence). The length of the CDR3 is 14 residues. The V end lost 2 bases, the J end lost 0 bases, and 7 bases lay between the germline ends. The CDR3 DNA reads TGTGCCTGGAGTATGAGTGCAACTAATGAAAAACTGTTTTTT. This gives the protein CAWSMSATNEKLFF.

The chain recombines TRBV7-3 with TRBJ2-2; D not resolved. The CDR3 has 14 amino acids. The V end lost 1 base, the J end lost 1 base, and 4 bases lay between the germline ends. CDR1 is SGHTA and CDR2 is FQGTGA in the germline V gene. The CDR3 DNA reads TGTGCCAGCAGCTTAATGAGGAACACCGGGGAGCTGTTTTTT. Translating it yields CASSLMRNTGELFF.

V and J are TRBV7-2 and TRBJ2-7, with 10 bases fitting TRBD1. CDR3 size: 15 residues. V shed 5 bases, J shed 2 bases, and the junction held 6 bases outside the gene matches. Per germline, CDR1 SGHTA and CDR2 FQGNSA. In nucleotides, the CDR3 is TGTGCCAGCAGCATCCGAGGACAGGGGGCCTACGAGCAGTACTTC. Amino acids: CASSIRGQGAYEQYF.